Following are 24 T cell receptor beta chains from one sample sequenced in a study of shared clonotypes between healthy human individuals. Repertoires were generated with immunoSEQ multiplex PCR, while TCRdb's copy carries only in-frame clones and drops some. The data hold approximately 500,000 clones, with about 72% observed a single time. The sequenced sample was PBMCs. The source is a woman aged 40 to 55 in good health. Some clones in this sample may be carry-over from other donors' samples.

In its sample, this clone was seen once. The rearrangement joins TRBV10-1 to TRBJ2-7; 9 positions agree with TRBD2. After removal of 9 bases from V and 3 bases from J, the junction contained 9 bases not matched to a gene. In germline, CDR1 is WNHNN, CDR2 SYGVQD (reference sequence). This CDR3 spans 14 amino acids. The CDR3 reads CASSAGLAVYEQYF. DNA for the CDR3: TGCGCCAGTTCCGCGGGACTAGCAGTCTACGAGCAGTACTTC.

The V and J genes are TRBV30 and TRBJ1-1; 8 bases map to TRBD1. Germline CDR1 is GTSNPN and CDR2 is SVGIG (reference sequence). The V segment lost 1 base and the J segment 6 bases; nucleotides outside the gene matches: 10. This CDR3 comprises 15 residues. In nucleotides, the CDR3 is TGTGCCTGGAGTGCACGGAGGGACAGGCGGCCTGAAGCTTTCTTT. Translation gives CAWSARRDRRPEAFF. Using reference TRBV30 and TRBJ1-1 for the parts outside the CDR3, the full variable domain is SQTIHQWPATLVQPVGSPLSLECTVEGTSNPNLYWYRQAAGRGLQLLFYSVGIGQISSEVPQNLSASRPQDRQFILSSKKLLLSDSGFYLCAWSARRDRRPEAFFGQGTRLTVV.

The genes are TRBV2 and TRBJ1-4; possibly TRBD1 for D (6 bases). Trimming took 3 bases from V and 4 from J, leaving 12 bases between them. Germline V gene lookup returns CDR1 SNHLY and CDR2 FYNNEI. CDR3 length: 15 amino acids. DNA of the CDR3: TGTGCCAGCAGTGATTCGGGGGCCGTTAATGAAAAACTGTTTTTT. This codes for CASSDSGAVNEKLFF. Looking up the rest from reference TRBV2 and TRBJ1-4 gives the full variable domain: EPEVTQTPSHQVTQMGQEVILRCVPISNHLYFYWYRQILGQKVEFLVSFYNNEISEKSEIFDDQFSVERPDGSNFTLKIRSTKLEDSAMYFCASSDSGAVNEKLFFGSGTQLSVL.

In regard to this clone: Other DNA sequences in this specimen translate into the identical CDR3. The chain is built from TRBV5-1 and TRBJ2-1; D may be TRBD2 (5 bases). Germline V CDR1 and CDR2: SGHRS, YFSETQ. CDR3 size: 12 residues. Trimming stripped 2 bases from V and 7 bases from J, with 7 bases between. The CDR3 DNA sequence: TGCGCCAGCAGCTTAGGACTTAATGAGCAGTTCTTC. Translation: CASSLGLNEQFF.

The chain employs TRBV5-1 and TRBJ2-3; no firm D call. The CDR3 loop spans 14 amino acids. The V end was cut by 5 bases, the J end by 0 bases, with 10 bases between. The germline CDR1 and CDR2 sequences are SGHRS and YFSETQ. Here the CDR3 reads CASSRYTSTDTQYF. Here the CDR3 DNA reads TGCGCCAGCAGTAGGTATACTAGCACAGATACGCAGTATTTT.

About this clone itself: Different DNA sequences within this sample yield the same CDR3. The chain couples TRBV19 to TRBJ1-5; 7 nucleotides align to TRBD1. The CDR3 is made up of 15 amino acids. J lost 2 bases, V lost 4 bases, and 5 bases had no gene match. Looked up from germline, CDR1 is LNHDA and CDR2 is SQIVND (reference sequence). The CDR3 DNA reads as TGTGCCAGTAGTACGCCGGGGACAGGCAATCAGCCCCAGCATTTT. This gives the protein CASSTPGTGNQPQHF.

The chain links TRBV11-2 to TRBJ1-2; possibly TRBD1 for D (6 bases). The CDR3 has 15 residues. With 1 base removed from V and 6 bases from J, the gap between germline ends came to 15 bases. From germline, CDR1 is SGHAT and CDR2 FQNNGV. The CDR3 region is CASSLGGGGSDGYTF. CDR3 DNA: TGTGCCAGCAGCTTAGGGGGAGGGGGATCGGATGGCTACACCTTC.

This chain connects TRBV5-1 to TRBJ2-7; 11 bases match TRBD2. This CDR3 has 15 amino acids. The V and J ends lost 4 bases and 5 bases, in that order; junction bases with no gene match: 8. Germline CDR1 and CDR2: SGHRS and YFSETQ. The CDR3 here is CASSVGTSGGDEQYF. CDR3 sequence (DNA): TGCGCCAGCAGCGTCGGGACTAGCGGAGGGGACGAGCAGTACTTC.

The chain carries TRBV28 and TRBJ1-5; TRBD1 is a possible D gene (6 bases). The CDR3 spans 17 residues. Between the trimmed V and J ends, which lost 8 bases and 3 bases, there was a span of 23 bases. The germline CDR1 and CDR2 sequences are MDHEN and SYDVKM. The CDR3 coding sequence is TGTGCCAGCTCCATCCCTAACCCGGGACAAAACAATCAGCCCCAGCATTTT. Encoded protein: CASSIPNPGQNNQPQHF. Based on the CDR3 plus reference TRBV28 and TRBJ1-5, the full variable domain is DVKVTQSSRYLVKRTGEKVFLECVQDMDHENMFWYRQDPGLGLRLIYFSYDVKMKEKGDIPEGYSVSREKKERFSLILESASTNQTSMYLCASSIPNPGQNNQPQHFGDGTRLSIL.

This clone was detected a few times. J is TRBJ1-5 and V is TRBV30; D is perhaps TRBD1 (5 bases). The CDR3 has 13 residues. Germline CDR1 is GTSNPN and CDR2 is SVGIG (reference sequence). Deletions cut 4 bases from V and 7 bases from J, with 14 bases between. CDR3 sequence (DNA): TGTGCCTGGACCCCTGGGGGTCACCAGCCCCAGCATTTT. Residues: CAWTPGGHQPQHF.

This chain joins TRBV18 and TRBJ2-7; D gene ambiguous. The V gene's germline CDR1 is KGHSH and CDR2 LQKENI. Trimming took 4 bases from V and 0 from J, leaving 13 bases between them. CDR3 length equals 15 residues. The CDR3 protein is CASSLDSFPSYEQYF. The CDR3 DNA is TGTGCCAGCTCACTTGACTCCTTCCCCTCCTACGAGCAGTACTTC.

V and J are TRBV6-6 and TRBJ2-1; 9 bases line up with TRBD2. This CDR3 contains 14 residues. Losses at the gene ends were 6 bases for V and 2 bases for J; bases not matched to a gene: 2. Germline CDR1 reads MNHNY; CDR2 reads SVGAGI (reference sequence). The CDR3, as DNA: TGTGCCAGCAGAGCGGGAGGCGCCTACAATGAGCAGTTCTTC. It yields the protein CASRAGGAYNEQFF.

Turning to this clone: This same CDR3 is encoded by further DNA sequences in the sample. The rearrangement links TRBV5-1 to TRBJ2-1; 11 bases fit TRBD2. Germline V gene data show CDR1 as SGHRS and CDR2 as YFSETQ. V shed 4 bases and J 4 bases; nucleotides not matched to a gene: 4. The CDR3 contains 15 residues. The CDR3 here is CASSLTSGTYNEQFF. In nucleotides, the CDR3 is TGCGCCAGCAGCCTGACTAGCGGGACTTACAATGAGCAGTTCTTC.

The V gene is TRBV4-2, the J gene TRBJ1-6, with TRBD1 as a possible D gene (6 bases). The germline V gene has CDR1 LGHNA and CDR2 YNFKEQ. V lost 4 bases and J lost 6, with 19 bases in between. The CDR3 is made up of 17 amino acids. Written as DNA, the CDR3 is TGTGCCAGCAGCCCGTCGTCTTCGACAGGCGGTAATTCACCCCTCCACTTT. Its translation: CASSPSSSTGGNSPLHF.

This clone was picked up many times. This chain connects TRBV6-1 to TRBJ2-7; 9 bases agree with TRBD2. This CDR3 region has 15 residues. The junction had 5 bases not matched to a gene; V was cut back by 3 bases and J by 2 bases. Germline CDR1 reads MNHNS; CDR2 reads SASEGT. CDR3 in amino acids: CASSDPTSGPYEQYF. Here the CDR3 DNA reads TGTGCCAGCAGTGATCCGACTAGCGGACCCTACGAGCAGTACTTC.

V gene TRBV19 combines with J gene TRBJ1-2, with 9 bases matching TRBD1. The ends lost 5 bases at V and 3 bases at J; junction bases unmatched: 4. Germline assignment: CDR1 LNHDA and CDR2 SQIVND (reference sequence). The CDR3 has 14 residues. The CDR3 sequence: CASSQTGGDYGYTF. CDR3 DNA: TGTGCCAGTAGTCAGACAGGGGGAGACTATGGCTACACCTTC.

This sequence joins TRBV11-2 and TRBJ1-4; the D is unclear. Germline CDR1 and CDR2: SGHAT and FQNNGV. This CDR3 region has 15 residues. The V end lost 1 base, the J end lost 4 bases, and 10 bases lay between the germline ends. CDR3 bases: TGTGCCAGCAGCTTAGCGGCTGAGATTAATGAAAAACTGTTTTTT. Translation gives CASSLAAEINEKLFF.

This clone turned up a few times. The gene calls are TRBV28 and TRBJ1-1; D possibly corresponds to TRBD1 (6 bases). CDR1 MDHEN and CDR2 SYDVKM come from the germline V gene. This CDR3 comprises 14 residues. V gave up 5 bases and J gave up 11 bases, with 21 bases separating them. In DNA form, the CDR3 reads TGTGCCAGCAGTACTCGACAGGCTACATGGATGGCTTTCTTT. Its protein is CASSTRQATWMAFF.

The chain is built from TRBV5-4 and TRBJ2-1; 9 bases map to TRBD2. The CDR3 totals 14 residues. V was pared by 2 bases and J by 5 bases, with 2 bases of the junction left unmatched. Germline CDR1 and CDR2: SGHNT and YYREEE (reference sequence). The CDR3 DNA sequence: TGTGCCAGCAGCTTTTCTAGCGGGAACAATGAGCAGTTCTTC. Translating it yields CASSFSSGNNEQFF.

Notes on this clone: This likely traces to a read error, being one base from a far larger clone. Other DNA sequences in this specimen translate into the identical CDR3. The chain uses TRBV4-3 and TRBJ2-3; D remains ambiguous. Germline CDR1 and CDR2: LGHNA and YSLEER. The CDR3 has 14 amino acids. CDR3 DNA sequence: TGCGCCAGCAGCCAAGATAGCAGCCGGGCTACGCAGTATTTC. Amino acid sequence: CASSQDSSRATQYF.

This chain uses TRBV2 with TRBJ2-5; TRBD2 matches 9 bases. This CDR3 comprises 18 residues. Germline V gene sequence: CDR1 SNHLY, CDR2 FYNNEI. After removal of 8 bases from V and 2 bases from J, the junction contained 18 bases not matched to a gene. CDR3 DNA sequence: TGTGCCAGCCAGCAGTTCGTAAGGGCGGGAGGGGTACAAGAGACCCAGTACTTC. This codes for CASQQFVRAGGVQETQYF.

The chain couples TRBV5-6 to TRBJ2-2, with 14 bases matching TRBD2. The germline V gene has CDR1 SGHDT and CDR2 YYEEEE. Trimming took 6 bases from V and 7 from J; bases not matched to a gene: 5. This CDR3 region has 15 residues. This CDR3 is CASKPGLAGVGELFF. CDR3 nucleotides: TGTGCCAGCAAACCGGGACTAGCGGGAGTCGGGGAGCTGTTTTTT.

This clone was detected only once. The CDR3 reads CASSRLDRGIFNEQFF. As DNA, the CDR3 is TGCGCCAGCAGTCGGCTCGACAGGGGTATCTTCAATGAGCAGTTCTTC. This rearrangement joins TRBV5-1 to TRBJ2-1; TRBD1 matches at 8 bases. Unmatched junction bases numbered 13, after V lost 5 bases and J lost 6 bases. The V gene's germline CDR1 is SGHRS and CDR2 YFSETQ. The CDR3 consists of 16 residues.

In the case of this clone: Only one base separates this from a far larger clonotype, so it likely reflects a read error. In the same sample, other DNA sequences code for this CDR3. The rearrangement joins TRBV6-6 to TRBJ2-1; TRBD1 might be the D (5 bases). This CDR3 is built from 14 residues. V was clipped by 9 bases and J by 4 bases, with 16 bases between them. Germline assignment: CDR1 MNHNY and CDR2 SVGAGI (reference sequence). This CDR3 is CASSRDSAYNEQFF. CDR3 DNA: TGTGCCAGTAGCCGCGACAGCGCTTACAATGAGCAGTTCTTC.